The source of this T cell receptor (beta chain) is a study of cytomegalovirus exposure and HLA in healthy donors (dated by TCRdb to 2017 to 2019). For the study in its entirety: An earlier analysis of roughly 500 of the donors reported 250 to 300 Gb of sequence data and roughly 110 million unique TCR beta sequences from 150 million to 200 million T cells. To predict cytomegalovirus infection status, the study brought together high-throughput TCR immunosequencing, statistical association of individual TCRs with disease status, and machine learning. Among some 410 genotyped donors of the cohort, an average of approximately 200,000 unique TCR beta nucleotide sequences was sequenced per donor, of which 15% to 20% were non-productive. Along with the approximately 600-subject first cohort, a separate validation cohort of roughly 110 different subjects was used. Class I and class II HLA loci were covered by the typing at four-digit resolution. A later analysis re-analyzed previously published TCR beta repertoires from hundreds of donors and added high-resolution HLA genotyping to study TCR occurrence patterns. The study aimed to test whether signatures of past pathogen exposure could be identified by cataloging public T cell receptors. Genome-wide SNP genotypes for about 65% of the roughly 670 donors were used in a later genetic analysis, which treated that subset as a discovery cohort. An early release that covered some 640 HLA-typed donors contained approximately 300 gigabases of sequencing data and 85 million to 100 million unique TCR sequences. Of the roughly 430 genotyped donors, 65% to 90% fell in the genetic ancestry cluster associated with self-reported Caucasian donors. Five DR-DQ haplotypes were handled as single units for association and clustering because linkage in the cohort was strong. The study profiled the T cell repertoires of hundreds of subjects by immunosequencing and related them to cytomegalovirus serostatus. Every repertoire in the discovery cohort had been generated on one and the same sequencing platform. Donor age, sex, ethnicity and CMV serostatus were collected together with the repertoire data. To decide whether each TCR beta V gene segment behaved as functional or pseudogenic, an earlier analysis of some 600 of the donors relied on high-throughput TCR beta sequencing. Typing coverage differed by locus: A, B, C, DRB1 and DQB1 were typed in roughly 620-630 donors, DQA1 in roughly 510, DPA1 in 600 to 610, and DPB1 in around 490. In the later analysis, no new phenotypic data were used to find candidate immune exposures; instead, reliance was placed on TCR beta sequences and their occurrence across donors. The investigation overall reported the following: According to a later genetic analysis, donors in an Asian-associated ancestry cluster had fewer N-insertions in productive TCRs than the approximately 610-donor mean. Broadly in line with IMGT annotations, most TCR beta V segments showed up in productive rearrangements about 87% or about 30% of the time in an earlier analysis of about 500 of the donors. The study gave a list of 150 to 200 TCR beta chains associated with cytomegalovirus. Because counts were too low, seventeen rarely observed V segments, including chromosome 9 orphons, were excluded from the earlier analysis of 587 of the donors. A further reported finding was that TCR beta sequences accurately predicted the HLA-A and HLA-B alleles for most subjects in the first cohort. Most TCR sequences were seen in very few donors, while some public TCRs were found in many individuals. Because HLA typing was missing for some donors at each locus, association tests included only the typed subset. A later analysis found that most CMV-associated TCR beta chains appeared HLA-restricted, with HLA associations seemingly driven largely by CMV exposure. In this cohort, only TCR beta chains were sequenced, and detectable features were limited by the absence of alpha or paired-chain data. Assigning TCR associations to individual alleles was difficult when HLA alleles, especially DR and DQ, strongly co-occurred. The classifier was reported to diagnose cytomegalovirus status with high specificity and sensitivity in both the original cohort and the validation cohort. Immune exposure information for the cohort was limited to CMV serostatus. A later genetic analysis associated a missense DCLRE1C variant with V-gene and J-gene trimming of TCR beta chains, and an independent cohort replicated the association. A later analysis associated 16,951 TCR beta sequences with specific HLA alleles at a false discovery rate of 0.05. A later analysis found that TCR association rates varied across HLA loci, with DRB1 alleles showing the most associated TCRs and HLA-C alleles the fewest. It was suggested by the authors that the approach could potentially be generalized to other disease states and immunological phenotypes. In a later analysis, HLA-associated TCR beta chains showed more clonal expansion and lower generation probabilities than non-associated chains that were equally common. In vitro tests confirmed that three of the cytomegalovirus-associated TCR beta chains recognize cytomegalovirus antigens. Sequencing depth was assumed to be roughly uniform across donors in the presence/absence analyses, though that assumption may not hold. The 87-base-pair reads could not distinguish some IMGT-functional V segments, including TRBV6-2 and TRBV6-3, so those segments were excluded. A later analysis reported that several top co-occurrence clusters appeared linked to parvovirus B19, influenza, CMV and Epstein-Barr virus. Correlated functional status among segregating V segments might reflect linkage disequilibrium, but an unknown experimental factor could not be ruled out. The sequencing pipeline was judged likely to have produced a cluster of highly shared sequence variants as a technical artifact.

Including cysteine and phenylalanine, the CDR3 has 15 amino acids. Solely the CDR3 DNA is kept, with 45 bases framed from the first base. V is pruned by 4 bases and J by 4 bases, leaving 5 bases of the junction without a gene match. For CDR1 and CDR2, the germline V gene (reference sequence) lists PRHDT and FYEKMQ. To prepare the library, the immunoSEQ multiplex PCR assay was applied. For the multiplex PCR, a mixture combining 60 forward primers for TCR Vbeta segments and 13 reverse primers for TCR Jbeta segments was used. The CDR3 region of rearranged TCR beta genes was amplified from genomic DNA with a multiplex PCR assay. On the Illumina HiSeq System, the amplified TCR beta libraries were sequenced as 87-base-pair reads. The authors' pipeline ran thus. A later analysis tallied some 79 million unique TCR beta chains across the 700 or so repertoires, and about 10 million of those chains were shared by two or more donors. Raw reads were error-corrected and collapsed into unique sequences by a nearest-neighbor algorithm in which closely related sequences were merged to remove PCR and sequencing errors. Alignment of CDR3 sequences to IMGT reference sequences was used to assign V, D and J gene segments. Each retained sequence needed at least a six-nucleotide match to both a V gene segment and a J gene segment. Rearrangements were classified as productive when the CDR3 lacked stop codons and remained in frame with V and J, and all other rearrangements were classified as non-productive. Following IMGT convention, CDR3 was defined as the stretch from the second conserved V-encoded cysteine up to the conserved J-encoded phenylalanine. The earlier analysis of 500 to 650 of the donors excluded any sequence lacking an unambiguous match to a single V gene segment. An earlier analysis of approximately 590 of the donors classified V segments as functional when productive rearrangements were above 56.7% and as segregating when the standard deviation between donors was above 5%. A statistical classification framework was built for diagnosing cytomegalovirus status from the catalog of TCR beta chain sequences. A later analysis assigned V and J genes by comparing TCR nucleotide sequences with IMGT/GENE-DB human TR gene sequences. In a later analysis, CDR3 sequences and most-parsimonious VDJ recombination scenarios were assigned using the TCRdist pipeline. In a later analysis, each TCR beta chain was defined by its CDR3 amino acid sequence together with its V-gene family, and reads lacking a unique V-gene family were excluded. A later analysis removed roughly 590 highly shared, low-generation-probability nucleotide sequences to deal with suspected cross-contamination and a sequencing artifact. For each public chain, a later analysis derived a clonal expansion index from normalized ranks of inferred template counts within each repertoire. In a later analysis, generation probabilities were computed using a VDJ recombination model fitted to out-of-frame rearrangements, and the results were checked against IGoR. Hypergeometric tests were used in a later analysis to score TCR-TCR, TCR-HLA and TCR-CMV co-occurrence, with a repertoire-size bias correction applied to the TCR pairs. In a later analysis, false discovery rates were estimated by permuting HLA or CMV assignments 20 times. In a later analysis, co-occurring TCRs were grouped using DBSCAN, with TCRdist sequence similarity added in when clustering inside HLA-allele-positive subsets. Repertoires with fewer than 30,000 or more than 120,000 public chains, plus five repertoires with anomalous nucleotide sharing, were excluded from co-occurrence clustering. TCRdb mirrors the immuneACCESS table, restricted to in-frame sequences. Some clones are absent from its copies; in checked studies, under half trace to an unresolved V gene, and the reason for the others is unknown. That table gives V, J and clone size, and the DNA gave D and trimming. The sample data list 100,000 or so clones, and 65% to 85% of these were observed just once. About 5.9% of the sample is in the top ten clones.

Points on this clone: What this receptor recognizes is not known. No qualities accompany the bases; no much larger clone lies one base away.

In total, 630 or so healthy bone marrow donors made up the cohort. At the time of sampling, every cohort member was nominally healthy, though immune exposures that went unrecorded were likely present. The donor was CMV seronegative and belonged to the group of roughly 330 seronegative cohort members. Every donor gave a peripheral blood sample, and the peripheral blood mononuclear cells from that sample were used for TCR beta sequencing. Genomic DNA was extracted from the blood cell samples with the Qiagen DNeasy Blood Extraction Kit. Material: PBMCs. The TCR comes from a man in his late teens or twenties in good health and CMV-seronegative. In this chain, TRBV13 is recombined with TRBJ2-7, with 12 bases in between that match TRBD1. The CDR3 amino acid sequence is: CASSSGQGAVYEQYF. The DNA sequence is given as TGTGCCAGCAGCTCGGGACAGGGGGCGGTATACGAGCAGTACTTC.